What follows are 26 T cell receptor beta chains derived from one specimen sequenced in a study of beta chain features in type 1 diabetes. Broader study findings: Across all four CD4+ subsets, people with type 1 diabetes showed modestly shorter TCRB CDR3s.

Sequenced material consisted of expressed TCRB transcripts (all of the isolated RNA was reverse transcribed). Method: immunoSEQ multiplex PCR; TCRdb's copy keeps in-frame clones and lacks some. The sample has about 710,000 clones, more than 13% seen once; the top ten hold approximately 0.042%. Their cognate antigens are unknown. Sequences were obtained from naive CD4+ T cells from blood. These receptors came from a young man with type 1 diabetes.

This clone was observed a handful of times. The V gene is TRBV30, the J gene TRBJ1-5, with 8 nucleotides matching TRBD1. From germline, CDR1 is GTSNPN and CDR2 SVGIG (reference sequence). After removal of 8 bases from V and 5 bases from J, the junction contained 8 bases not matched to a gene. This CDR3 contains 13 residues. The chain's CDR3 is CASGQGMDQPQHF. Here the CDR3 DNA reads TGTGCCAGTGGACAGGGAATGGATCAGCCCCAGCATTTT. Filled out from reference TRBV30 and TRBJ1-5, the complete variable domain reads SQTIHQWPATLVQPVGSPLSLECTVEGTSNPNLYWYRQAAGRGLQLLFYSVGIGQISSEVPQNLSASRPQDRQFILSSKKLLLSDSGFYLCASGQGMDQPQHFGDGTRLSIL.

This clone was recorded a few times. Here the CDR3 DNA reads TGTGCCAGCAGCTTAGGGGCGTACACCGGGGAGCTGTTTTTT. It translates to CASSLGAYTGELFF. The V and J genes are TRBV11-2 and TRBJ2-2; D call uncertain. The V gene's germline CDR1 is SGHAT and CDR2 FQNNGV. This CDR3 is 14 amino acids long. V lost 1 base and J 3 bases, leaving 6 bases between the germline ends.

The chain couples TRBV18 to TRBJ2-7, with D hard to call. The CDR3 is 17 residues long. Germline loops: CDR1 KGHSH, CDR2 LQKENI. Trimming pared 1 base from V and 4 bases from J, leaving 20 bases between. The CDR3 spells CASSPQLAQPNPYEQYF. The CDR3 bases are TGTGCCAGCTCACCACAACTGGCACAGCCGAACCCGTACGAGCAGTACTTC.

This chain joins TRBV6-1 and TRBJ2-7; the match to TRBD2 covers 10 bases. Trimming at V came to 11 bases and at J to 4 bases, leaving 14 bases not matched to a gene. Germline CDR1 reads MNHNS; CDR2 reads SASEGT. The CDR3 spans 15 residues. CDR3 in DNA: TGTGCCGCTCTTGAGGGGACTAGCGCAGGATACGAGCAGTACTTC. It specifies CAALEGTSAGYEQYF.

There are a few counts of this clone. The chain carries TRBV30 and TRBJ1-1; 7 bases are a match to TRBD1. The CDR3 runs to 15 residues. With 6 bases clipped from V and 3 bases from J, the junction kept 13 bases outside the gene matches. Germline V gives CDR1 GTSNPN, CDR2 SVGIG (reference sequence). The CDR3 spells CACKSETGKDTEAFF. The CDR3 DNA is TGTGCCTGTAAATCCGAGACAGGGAAGGACACTGAAGCTTTCTTT. The full variable domain, completed using reference TRBV30 and TRBJ1-1, is SQTIHQWPATLVQPVGSPLSLECTVEGTSNPNLYWYRQAAGRGLQLLFYSVGIGQISSEVPQNLSASRPQDRQFILSSKKLLLSDSGFYLCACKSETGKDTEAFFGQGTRLTVV.

Notes on this clone: The same CDR3 arises from other DNA sequences in this sample as well. The chain carries TRBV7-9 and TRBJ2-5; the match to TRBD1 covers 7 bases. Germline V gene lookup returns CDR1 SEHNR and CDR2 FQNEAQ (reference sequence). This CDR3 is 15 amino acids long. The ends lost 5 bases at V and 0 bases at J; junction bases unmatched: 6. CDR3 coding DNA: TGTGCCAGCAGCCCCGGACAGGCTTACCAAGAGACCCAGTACTTC. Protein sequence: CASSPGQAYQETQYF.

The CDR3 coding sequence is TGTGCCAGCAGTCAGGGGCCGAACACTGAAGCTTTCTTT. Amino acid sequence: CASSQGPNTEAFF. The V and J genes are TRBV6-5 and TRBJ1-1; D is possibly TRBD1 (6 bases). V was trimmed by 5 bases and J by 1 base, leaving 8 bases between them. The V gene's germline CDR1 is MNHEY and CDR2 SVGAGI. CDR3 size: 13 residues.

The rearrangement links TRBV5-1 to TRBJ1-6; D gene uncertain. Germline V gene sequence: CDR1 SGHRS, CDR2 YFSETQ. V lost 1 base to trimming and J lost 7 bases, with 15 bases between them. CDR3 length: 16 amino acids. The chain's CDR3 is CASSLTARVGNSPLHF. CDR3 sequence (DNA): TGCGCCAGCAGCTTGACAGCCAGAGTTGGAAATTCACCCCTCCACTTT. The variable domain in full, with the rest retrieved from reference TRBV5-1 and TRBJ1-6, is KAGVTQTPRYLIKTRGQQVTLSCSPISGHRSVSWYQQTPGQGLQFLFEYFSETQRNKGNFPGRFSGRQFSNSRSEMNVSTLELGDSALYLCASSLTARVGNSPLHFGNGTRLTVT.

This clone was counted only a few times. Other nucleotide sequences in the sample specify the same CDR3. The chain recombines TRBV30 with TRBJ2-4; D is uncertain. V lost 3 bases and J 0 bases, leaving 6 bases between the germline ends. The CDR3 consists of 13 residues. Germline assignment: CDR1 GTSNPN and CDR2 SVGIG (reference sequence). CDR3 amino acids: CAWSSLAKNIQYF. The CDR3 nucleotides are TGTGCCTGGAGCTCTTTAGCCAAAAACATTCAGTACTTC.

This clone turned up a few times. V gene TRBV19 combines with J gene TRBJ2-3; D is perhaps TRBD2 (6 bases). V lost 1 base, J lost 0 bases, and 8 bases lay in between. Germline V gene lookup returns CDR1 LNHDA and CDR2 SQIVND (reference sequence). This CDR3 has 15 residues. The CDR3 loop is CASSIVGGSTDTQYF. The CDR3 region has the DNA TGTGCCAGTAGTATAGTAGGAGGGAGCACAGATACGCAGTATTTT.

The rearrangement joins TRBV7-9 to TRBJ1-5; 9 nucleotides align to TRBD1. The length of the CDR3 is 15 residues. The V gene's germline CDR1 is SEHNR and CDR2 FQNEAQ (reference sequence). V was clipped by 5 bases and J by 6 bases; unmatched bases: 8. The chain's CDR3 is CASSDRDRAGQPQHF. For the CDR3, the DNA is TGTGCCAGCAGCGACCGGGACAGGGCCGGTCAGCCCCAGCATTTT.

The chain uses TRBV9 and TRBJ1-6, with a tentative D call TRBD1 (5 bases). Deletions cut 2 bases from V and 8 bases from J, with 14 bases between. Germline V gives CDR1 SGDLS, CDR2 YYNGEE. This CDR3 has 15 amino acids. CDR3 amino acids: CASSVWGGSDSPLHF. The CDR3 DNA reads TGTGCCAGCAGCGTCTGGGGCGGTTCCGATTCACCCCTCCACTTT.

The gene calls are TRBV5-6 and TRBJ2-1; no clear D. Germline loops: CDR1 SGHDT, CDR2 YYEEEE. Trimming took 1 base from V and 6 from J, leaving 8 bases between them. This CDR3 is 13 amino acids long. CDR3 in amino acids: CASSLWLTNEQFF. The CDR3 DNA follows: TGTGCCAGCAGCTTGTGGCTGACCAATGAGCAGTTCTTC.

V gene TRBV10-3 combines with J gene TRBJ2-7; 12 bases line up with TRBD2. V dropped 6 bases and J dropped 3; count of bases not matched to a gene: 6. The CDR3 covers 15 residues. The germline gives CDR1 ENHRY, CDR2 SYGVKD. The CDR3 protein is CAISLRLAGVYEQYF. In DNA form, the CDR3 reads TGTGCCATCAGCCTTAGACTAGCGGGAGTCTACGAGCAGTACTTC.

The rearrangement links TRBV7-8 to TRBJ1-6, with a possible D match to TRBD1 (6 bases). Trimming took 1 base from V and 7 from J, leaving 17 bases between them. The CDR3 is 17 residues long. CDR1 and CDR2 (germline): SGHVS, FQNEAQ. The CDR3: CASSLDQAGVGNSPLHF. CDR3 sequence (DNA): TGTGCCAGCAGCTTAGATCAGGCAGGGGTTGGCAATTCACCCCTCCACTTT.

This clone was picked up a small number of times. J is TRBJ2-2 and V is TRBV5-4; tentatively, D is TRBD2 (6 bases). Trimming removed 3 bases from V and 1 base from J, with 16 bases in between. This CDR3 is 17 amino acids long. Germline CDR1 SGHNT, CDR2 YYREEE (reference sequence). CDR3 nucleotide sequence: TGTGCCAGCAGCTCGTTGGGCGGGGCGAGGAACACCGGGGAGCTGTTTTTT. Its protein is CASSSLGGARNTGELFF.

This clone was seen just once. This rearrangement joins TRBV7-2 to TRBJ2-7, with D possibly matching TRBD2 (5 bases). V lost 2 bases, J lost 0 bases, and 11 bases lay in between. Per germline, CDR1 SGHTA and CDR2 FQGNSA. The length of the CDR3 is 15 residues. Here the CDR3 reads CASSLSASFSYEQYF. The CDR3, as DNA: TGTGCCAGCAGCTTATCAGCTAGCTTCTCCTACGAGCAGTACTTC.

In its sample, this clone was seen a few times. Written as DNA, the CDR3 is TGCAGCGTTGCCACCTACAATGAGCAGTTCTTC. Amino acids: CSVATYNEQFF. The chain combines TRBV29-1 with TRBJ2-1; D call uncertain. CDR3 length equals 11 residues. Trimming removed 4 bases at V and 2 bases at J, with 3 bases between. Germline V gene data show CDR1 as SQVTM and CDR2 as ANQGSEA.

The chain uses TRBV29-1 and TRBJ2-1; D tentatively fits TRBD1 or TRBD2 (6 bases each). V gave up 5 bases and J gave up 9 bases, with 20 bases separating them. CDR1 and CDR2 (germline): SQVTM, ANQGSEA. This CDR3 is 14 amino acids long. The CDR3 nucleotides read TGCAGCGTTAGCCGACAGGAGGGATTTAGTGAGCAGTTCTTC. Protein: CSVSRQEGFSEQFF.

With respect to this clone: One end of the junction fails to match germline, which may point to a read error. This chain connects TRBV5-8 to TRBJ2-5; D gene ambiguous. The germline gives CDR1 SGHTS, CDR2 YDEGEE. The CDR3 covers 12 residues. The CDR3 bases are TGTGCCAGCAGCTTGTCGTCGCACAAAGTCGACTTC. This gives the protein CASSLSSHKVDF.

V and J are TRBV28 and TRBJ2-1; a possible D gene is TRBD2 (5 bases). Trimming pared 8 bases from V and 7 bases from J, leaving 12 bases between. Looked up from germline, CDR1 is MDHEN and CDR2 is SYDVKM. CDR3 length equals 12 residues. This CDR3 is CASPRGYNEQFF. CDR3 DNA sequence: TGTGCCAGCCCTCGGGGTTATAATGAGCAGTTCTTC.

The chain employs TRBV7-2 and TRBJ1-2; 7 nucleotides line up with TRBD1. Trimming took 5 bases from V and 5 from J; bases not matched to a gene: 8. This CDR3 contains 14 residues. Germline V CDR1 and CDR2: SGHTA, FQGNSA. CDR3 loop: CASSLPGQRYGYTF. CDR3 DNA: TGTGCCAGCAGCCTTCCGGGACAGCGGTATGGCTACACCTTC.

The chain recombines TRBV7-9 with TRBJ2-5; 9 bases align to TRBD2. The germline V gene has CDR1 SEHNR and CDR2 FQNEAQ (reference sequence). V shed 5 bases and J 4 bases; nucleotides not matched to a gene: 5. The CDR3 extends over 14 amino acids. The CDR3: CASSRGLARETQYF. The CDR3 DNA reads TGTGCCAGCAGCCGGGGACTAGCACGAGAGACCCAGTACTTC.

This clone appeared a few times. CDR3 nucleotides: TGTGCCAGCAGTTTTACCCCTAGCGGGGGAGAGACCCAGTACTTC. Encoded protein: CASSFTPSGGETQYF. V usage is TRBV28 and J usage is TRBJ2-5; 10 nucleotides match TRBD2. CDR3 length equals 15 residues. V shed 3 bases, J shed 4 bases, and the junction held 5 bases outside the gene matches. Germline CDR1 and CDR2: MDHEN and SYDVKM. The full variable domain, its missing parts supplied by reference TRBV28 and TRBJ2-5, is DVKVTQSSRYLVKRTGEKVFLECVQDMDHENMFWYRQDPGLGLRLIYFSYDVKMKEKGDIPEGYSVSREKKERFSLILESASTNQTSMYLCASSFTPSGGETQYFGPGTRLLVL.

J is TRBJ2-1 and V is TRBV2; TRBD2 is a possible D gene (5 bases). Germline-derived CDR1 and CDR2 are SNHLY and FYNNEI. Trimming removed 9 bases at V and 3 bases at J, with 12 bases between. This CDR3 comprises 13 residues. The CDR3 sequence is CARHSDYYNEQFF. The CDR3 DNA reads TGTGCCAGACACTCCGACTACTACAATGAGCAGTTCTTC.

This clone was recorded a few times. This sequence joins TRBV28 and TRBJ2-1; D possibly uses TRBD1 or TRBD2 (6 bases each). The CDR3 is 21 residues long. Trimming shortened V by 3 bases and J by 5 bases, and 32 bases separated the two germline ends. CDR1 and CDR2 from the germline V gene are MDHEN and SYDVKM. CDR3 sequence (DNA): TGTGCCAGCAGTTTTGAGAATCCGAATCTCGGGGGCGACACTCAGGACAATGAGCAGTTCTTC. Its protein product is CASSFENPNLGGDTQDNEQFF. The complete variable domain, with remaining parts taken from reference TRBV28 and TRBJ2-1, reads DVKVTQSSRYLVKRTGEKVFLECVQDMDHENMFWYRQDPGLGLRLIYFSYDVKMKEKGDIPEGYSVSREKKERFSLILESASTNQTSMYLCASSFENPNLGGDTQDNEQFFGPGTRLTVL.